One sample yielded the 8 T cell receptor beta chains listed below, sequenced in a study of T-cell memory formation after mild COVID-19. TCRdb reprocessed the 5' RACE reads via MiXCR and lists one record per CDR3 protein. The table lists under 250,000 distinct CDR3 sequences, 15% of them singletons. The sample taken for sequencing was PBMCs or a T cell subset sorted from them (not recorded which). The receptors derive from an adult woman who had mild COVID-19 (a few samples of this study predate the infection). Cell type and time point are not known.

This clonotype has more than one count but fewer than ten. The V call is TRBV24-1, the J call TRBJ2-7; the match to TRBD1 covers 7 bases. V dropped 4 bases and J dropped 6; count of bases not matched to a gene: 8. CDR3 length equals 14 residues. Germline lookup yields CDR1 KGHDR and CDR2 SFDVKD. DNA for the CDR3: TGTGCCACCAGTGACCCCGGGACAGTTAGCGAGCAGTACTTC. It translates to CATSDPGTVSEQYF.

The V gene is TRBV5-1, the J gene TRBJ2-1; TRBD2 matches at 11 bases. The CDR3 is 15 residues long. Germline-derived CDR1 and CDR2 are SGHRS and YFSETQ. V lost 4 bases to trimming and J lost 4 bases; unmatched junction nucleotides: 4. CDR3 residues: CASSAGLADYNEQFF. DNA of the CDR3: TGCGCCAGCAGCGCGGGACTAGCGGATTACAATGAGCAGTTCTTC.

J is TRBJ1-4 and V is TRBV5-5; D might be TRBD1 (6 bases). The CDR3 has 15 amino acids. The germline CDR1 and CDR2 sequences are SGHKS and YYEKEE (reference sequence). The V gene lost 0 bases and the J gene lost 8 bases, with 14 bases spanning the gap. DNA for the CDR3: TGTGCCAGCAGCTTGGTGGGGGCGCAGGAGGAAAAACTGTTTTTT. Translated, it gives CASSLVGAQEEKLFF.

This sequence joins TRBV12-3 or TRBV12-4 and TRBJ1-1; no firm D call. Trimming left V 7 bases short and J 4 bases short, with 16 bases between. The CDR3 totals 14 residues. The CDR3 reads CASTPIGRSTEAFF. In DNA form, the CDR3 reads TGTGCCAGCACCCCGATAGGGCGGTCCACTGAAGCTTTCTTT.

The V call is TRBV5-5, the J call TRBJ2-3; 11 bases are a match to TRBD2. V dropped 4 bases and J dropped 9; count of bases not matched to a gene: 7. The length of the CDR3 is 14 residues. Germline-derived CDR1 and CDR2 are SGHKS and YYEKEE (reference sequence). The CDR3 bases are TGTGCCAGCAGCGTTAGCGGGGGGGCAGGGACGCAGTATTTT. Its protein product is CASSVSGGAGTQYF.

The chain links TRBV7-9 to TRBJ1-1; TRBD1 matches at 7 bases. V lost 0 bases to trimming and J lost 2 bases; unmatched junction nucleotides: 6. The CDR3 covers 16 residues. In germline, CDR1 is SEHNR, CDR2 FQNEAQ (reference sequence). CDR3 coding DNA: TGTGCCAGCAGCTTAGCATCCCGACAGGGTAACACTGAAGCTTTCTTT. Protein product: CASSLASRQGNTEAFF.

V and J are TRBV7-7 and TRBJ2-1; 9 positions agree with TRBD2. This CDR3 region has 18 residues. Losses at the gene ends were 3 bases for V and 7 bases for J; bases not matched to a gene: 16. Germline lookup yields CDR1 SSHAT and CDR2 FNYEAQ (reference sequence). CDR3 amino acids: CASSLEAGGPTSGNEQFF. Here the CDR3 DNA reads TGTGCCAGCAGCTTGGAGGCGGGGGGGCCGACCTCCGGGAATGAGCAGTTCTTC.

This clonotype was counted only a few times. The chain employs TRBV24-1 and TRBJ2-3; 8 bases fit TRBD2. CDR3 size: 15 residues. Germline CDR1 KGHDR, CDR2 SFDVKD. Trimming took 3 bases from V and 5 from J; bases not matched to a gene: 6. The CDR3 DNA follows: TGTGCCACCAGTGATCCCCGGGGGGGCAAAGATACGCAGTATTTT. Translating it yields CATSDPRGGKDTQYF.